Shown below are 7 T cell receptor beta chains from a single sample sequenced in a study of blood T cell repertoires in COVID-19. TCRdb keeps only in-frame clones here, not all; method: immunoSEQ multiplex PCR. The repertoire holds some 350,000 clones, with more than 75% as singletons. Sequenced input: PBMCs or T cells enriched from blood (not recorded which). The receptors shown here come from a young woman who had recovered from COVID-19.

This rearrangement joins TRBV19 to TRBJ1-2; TRBD1 aligns across 10 bases. Germline CDR1 reads LNHDA; CDR2 reads SQIVND (reference sequence). CDR3 size: 15 residues. Trimming removed 5 bases from V and 7 bases from J; junction bases left unmatched: 10. The CDR3 region has the DNA TGTGCCAGTAGTTTCTTGACAGGGGGCTTGGTTGGCTACACCTTC. Translated, it gives CASSFLTGGLVGYTF.

The chain employs TRBV2 and TRBJ1-5; TRBD1 matches 7 bases. V lost 3 bases, J lost 6 bases, and 5 bases stayed unmatched. CDR1 is SNHLY and CDR2 is FYNNEI in the germline V gene. This CDR3 region has 14 residues. The CDR3 spells CASSEEQGSQPQHF. The CDR3 nucleotides are TGTGCCAGCAGTGAGGAACAGGGGAGTCAGCCCCAGCATTTT. Full variable domain (remainder filled in from reference TRBV2 and TRBJ1-5): EPEVTQTPSHQVTQMGQEVILRCVPISNHLYFYWYRQILGQKVEFLVSFYNNEISEKSEIFDDQFSVERPDGSNFTLKIRSTKLEDSAMYFCASSEEQGSQPQHFGDGTRLSIL.

The CDR3 nucleotides read TGTGCCAGCAGTTTTATACAGGGGCCGGATGAAAAACTGTTTTTT. This encodes CASSFIQGPDEKLFF. This rearrangement joins TRBV2 to TRBJ1-4; 7 bases map to TRBD1. This CDR3 contains 15 residues. The germline gives CDR1 SNHLY, CDR2 FYNNEI. Trimming cost V 5 bases and J 6 bases; bases outside gene matches: 9.

Points on this clone: Other nucleotide sequences in the sample specify the same CDR3. The rearrangement links TRBV28 to TRBJ2-3, with D possibly matching TRBD2 (6 bases). Germline CDR1 reads MDHEN; CDR2 reads SYDVKM. The CDR3 runs to 12 residues. V lost 3 bases, J lost 6 bases, and 7 bases lay in between. CDR3 in amino acids: CASSFRGDTQYF. The DNA of the CDR3 is TGTGCCAGCAGTTTCCGGGGGGATACGCAGTATTTT. The variable domain in full, completed from reference TRBV28 and TRBJ2-3, reads DVKVTQSSRYLVKRTGEKVFLECVQDMDHENMFWYRQDPGLGLRLIYFSYDVKMKEKGDIPEGYSVSREKKERFSLILESASTNQTSMYLCASSFRGDTQYFGPGTRLTVL.

V usage is TRBV14 and J usage is TRBJ1-2; 7 bases align to TRBD1. Germline CDR1 SGHDN, CDR2 FVKESK. CDR3 length equals 20 residues. V shed 7 bases, J shed 0 bases, and the junction held 23 bases outside the gene matches. CDR3 in amino acids: CASTPGQSHPGRTANYGYTF. The CDR3 bases are TGTGCCAGCACCCCGGGACAGAGCCACCCGGGTCGAACCGCTAACTATGGCTACACCTTC.

CDR3 DNA: TGTGCCAGCGCCCGACAGGGGCAAAGTGAGCAGTTCTTC. This encodes CASARQGQSEQFF. The chain is built from TRBV6-5 and TRBJ2-1; 8 bases line up with TRBD1. The V and J ends lost 8 bases and 9 bases, in that order; junction bases with no gene match: 9. Germline-derived CDR1 and CDR2 are MNHEY and SVGAGI. The CDR3 is made up of 13 amino acids.

The chain uses TRBV18 and TRBJ2-7, with 9 positions matching TRBD2. J lost 4 bases, V lost 1 base, and 5 bases had no gene match. This CDR3 has 15 amino acids. Germline V CDR1 and CDR2: KGHSH, LQKENI. CDR3 region: CASSPRREGIYEQYF. The CDR3 bases are TGTGCCAGCTCACCACGGCGGGAGGGTATTTACGAGCAGTACTTC.